One TCR beta chain is described in this entry. Participants reported their clinical history, and cohort assignment relied on those reports. This entry belongs to a study of blood T cell repertoires in COVID-19. Libraries were prepared by immunoSEQ multiplex PCR; TCRdb keeps only in-frame clonotypes and omits some of them. Altogether about 380,000 clones are present, 88% being singletons, with the ten largest covering 0.9% to 1.5%. The receptor was isolated from a woman aged 18-29 years who had recovered from COVID-19. Sequencing used PBMCs or T cells enriched from blood (not recorded which).

The CDR3 sequence: CASSPQGGTEQFF. The CDR3 bases are TGTGCCAGTAGCCCACAGGGGGGGACTGAGCAGTTCTTC. The V and J genes are TRBV19 and TRBJ2-1, with D perhaps matching TRBD1 (8 bases). The V and J ends lost 6 bases and 9 bases respectively, with 15 bases between them. The germline V gene has CDR1 LNHDA and CDR2 SQIVND (reference sequence). The length of the CDR3 is 13 residues.